This T cell receptor beta chain was profiled in a study of immune heterogeneity within non-small cell lung tumors. In the study overall: Tumors were classified as 4 squamous cell carcinomas, about 9 non-squamous carcinomas and 1 not otherwise specified.

This clonotype was recorded a few times. What it recognizes is unknown. Being one base from a much bigger clone, this may be a read error. Germline CDR1 LGHDT, CDR2 YNNKEL (reference sequence). This CDR3 is 14 amino acids long. Between the trimmed V and J ends, which lost 7 bases and 1 base, there was a span of 13 bases. Study-level results: T-cell clonality in a given local region correlated moderately yet significantly with the local tumor mutational burden (R about 0.34). Comparison across individual patients showed largely distinct high-frequency T-cell receptor beta clonotypes. Both recurring identical dominant CDR3 beta clonotypes and site-unique high-frequency clones were observed across tumor sites within a patient.

Multiplex PCR relied on 32 V and 13 J primers to amplify TCR beta CDR3. Using its own MiXCR run on the multiplex PCR reads, TCRdb lists one record per CDR3 protein. This sample has about 4,600 distinct CDR3 sequences, with around 33% found just once. The template for each sample was around 540 ng of genomic DNA, which had been extracted from bulk tumor tissue. Biopsies that were spaced far apart were taken, several per primary tumor, during surgery. Curative surgery was performed on patients who had untreated, newly diagnosed non-small cell lung cancer. Source material: lung tumor tissue. The clonotype comes from a woman aged 50 to 65 with non-small cell lung cancer. The chain recombines TRBV3-1 with TRBJ1-2, with no clear D. The CDR3 region has the DNA TGTGCCAGCAATTGGGCACGGGGTAACTATGGCTACACCTTC. Encoded protein: CASNWARGNYGYTF.